This paragraph reports one TCR beta chain. This clone was seen only once. What this receptor recognizes is not known. The sample holds no much larger clone one base away, and base qualities are not on file. According to the germline V gene, CDR1 reads SQVTM and CDR2 reads ANQGSEA. V drops 5 bases and J drops 4 bases, leaving 15 bases in between. From its cysteine to its phenylalanine, the CDR3 spans 14 amino acids. The entry retains the CDR3 DNA only, 42 bases that are in frame from base 1. This entry belongs to a study of cytomegalovirus exposure and HLA in healthy donors (dated by TCRdb to about 2017). About the study as a whole: An earlier analysis of about 560 of the donors reported approximately 300 Gb of sequence data and around 100 million unique TCR beta sequences obtained from about 170 million T cells. Rather than using new phenotypic data, the later analysis identified candidate immune exposures from TCR beta sequences and from how often those sequences occurred across donors. An early release covering approximately 600 HLA-typed donors comprised roughly 300 gigabases of sequencing data and around 80 million unique TCR sequences. Every discovery cohort repertoire had been produced on one sequencing platform. To predict cytomegalovirus infection status, the study brought together high-throughput TCR immunosequencing, statistical association of individual TCRs with disease status, and machine learning. The T cell repertoires of 666 subjects were profiled by immunosequencing and related to cytomegalovirus serostatus. A handful of DR-DQ haplotypes were handled as single units for association and clustering because linkage in the cohort was strong. Among roughly 370 genotyped donors of the cohort, an average of approximately 250,000 unique TCR beta nucleotide sequences were sequenced per donor, roughly a sixth of them non-productive. Typing coverage varied by locus: roughly 620-640 donors for A, B, C, DRB1 and DQB1; more than 500 for DQA1; more than 600 for DPA1; around 450 for DPB1. A later analysis re-examined previously published TCR beta repertoires from several hundred donors and added high-resolution HLA genotyping to investigate patterns of TCR occurrence. HLA typing included class I and class II loci at four-digit resolution. A later genetic analysis used genome-wide SNP genotypes for about 60% of the 666 donors, treating that subset as a discovery cohort. In addition to the first cohort of 666 subjects, a separate validation cohort of approximately 130 different subjects was used. In an earlier analysis of over 550 of the donors, high-throughput TCR beta sequencing was used to judge whether each TCR beta V gene segment behaved as functional or pseudogenic. The aim of the study was to test whether cataloging public T cell receptors could identify signatures of past pathogen exposure. Donor age, sex, ethnicity and CMV serostatus were collected together with the repertoire data. The genetic ancestry cluster associated with self-reported Caucasian donors included 70% to 85% of the 350 to 500 genotyped donors. On the study overall, not on this receptor specifically: Some IMGT-functional V segments, including TRBV6-2 and TRBV6-3, could not be distinguished by the 87-base-pair reads and were therefore excluded. Cytomegalovirus status was reported to be diagnosed by the classifier with high specificity and sensitivity in both the original and validation cohorts. A later analysis associated 16,951 TCR beta sequences with specific HLA alleles at a false discovery rate of 0.05. A cluster of highly shared sequence variants was judged likely to represent a technical artifact of the sequencing pipeline. Most TCR sequences were seen in very few donors, while some public TCRs were found in many individuals. The only immune exposure information available for the cohort was CMV serostatus. In a later genetic analysis, a missense DCLRE1C variant was associated with V-gene and J-gene trimming of TCR beta chains, and the association was replicated in an independent cohort. The study gave a list of 150 to 200 TCR beta chains associated with cytomegalovirus. This cohort had only TCR beta chains sequenced, and the lack of alpha or paired-chain data limited which features could be detected. Because HLA typing was unavailable for some donors at each locus, only the typed subset was used in association tests. Most CMV-associated TCR beta chains appeared to be HLA-restricted in a later analysis, and the HLA associations seemed to be driven largely by CMV exposure. Presence/absence analyses assumed roughly uniform sequencing depth across donors, an assumption that may not hold. It was suggested by the authors that the approach could potentially be generalized to other disease states and immunological phenotypes. Seventeen rarely observed V segments, including chromosome 9 orphons, were excluded from the earlier analysis of a few hundred of the donors because counts were too low. When HLA alleles, especially DR and DQ, strongly co-occurred, TCR associations were difficult to assign to individual alleles. Correlated functional status among segregating V segments might be attributable to linkage disequilibrium, but an unknown experimental factor could not be ruled out. In an earlier analysis of about 600 of the donors, most TCR beta V segments appeared in productive rearrangements about 87% or about 30% of the time, broadly matching IMGT annotations. A later analysis reported that several top co-occurrence clusters appeared linked to parvovirus B19, influenza, CMV and Epstein-Barr virus. A few of the identified cytomegalovirus-associated TCR beta chains were confirmed in vitro to be specific for cytomegalovirus antigens. In a later analysis, TCR association rates were found to vary across HLA loci, with the most associated TCRs seen for DRB1 alleles and the fewest for HLA-C alleles. A further reported finding was that TCR beta sequences accurately predicted the HLA-A and HLA-B alleles for most subjects in the first cohort. In a later analysis, HLA-associated TCR beta chains showed more clonal expansion and lower generation probabilities than non-associated chains that were equally common. In a later genetic analysis, fewer N-insertions in productive TCRs were reported among donors in an Asian-associated ancestry cluster than the roughly 640-donor mean.

The protocol used for the library was the immunoSEQ multiplex PCR assay. For the multiplex PCR, a mixture combining 60 forward primers for TCR Vbeta segments and 13 reverse primers for TCR Jbeta segments was used. The CDR3 region of rearranged TCR beta genes was amplified from genomic DNA by a multiplex PCR assay. Amplified TCR beta libraries were sequenced as 87-base-pair reads on the Illumina HiSeq System. Per the source publication's procedure: A later analysis counted about 80 million unique TCR beta chains across the 550 to 750 repertoires, and approximately 11 million of these chains were shared by at least two donors. Raw reads were error-corrected and collapsed into unique sequences with a nearest-neighbor algorithm that merged closely related sequences to remove PCR and sequencing errors. V, D and J gene segments were assigned by aligning CDR3 sequences to IMGT reference sequences. For a sequence to be retained, at least a six-nucleotide match to both a V gene segment and a J gene segment was required. A rearrangement counted as productive if the CDR3 had no stop codons and remained in frame with V and J, and every other rearrangement counted as non-productive. CDR3 was defined by IMGT convention, running from the second conserved V-encoded cysteine to the conserved J-encoded phenylalanine. The earlier analysis of about 570 of the donors excluded any sequence lacking an unambiguous match to a single V gene segment. In an earlier analysis of some 590 of the donors, a V segment was called functional when productive rearrangements were above 56.7%, and segregating when the standard deviation between donors exceeded 5%. A statistical classification framework was built for diagnosing cytomegalovirus status from the catalog of TCR beta chain sequences. V and J gene assignment, in a later analysis, came from comparing TCR nucleotide sequences with IMGT/GENE-DB human TR gene sequences. The TCRdist pipeline was used in a later analysis to assign CDR3 sequences and most-parsimonious VDJ recombination scenarios. In a later analysis, each TCR beta chain was defined by its CDR3 amino acid sequence together with its V-gene family, and reads without a unique V-gene family were excluded. As a way to deal with suspected cross-contamination and a sequencing artifact, a later analysis dropped 450 to 600 nucleotide sequences that were highly shared and had low generation probability. A later analysis calculated a clonal expansion index for each public chain from normalized within-repertoire ranks of inferred template counts. In a later analysis, generation probabilities were computed using a VDJ recombination model fitted to out-of-frame rearrangements, and the results were checked against IGoR. In a later analysis, TCR-TCR, TCR-HLA and TCR-CMV co-occurrence was scored with hypergeometric tests, and a repertoire-size bias correction was applied to TCR pairs. To estimate false discovery rates, a later analysis permuted the HLA or CMV assignments 20 times. In a later analysis, co-occurring TCRs were grouped using DBSCAN, and TCRdist sequence similarity was added for clustering within HLA-allele-positive subsets. Repertoires with fewer than 30,000 or more than 120,000 public chains were left out of co-occurrence clustering, as were about 5 repertoires with anomalous nucleotide sharing. TCRdb limited this immuneACCESS table to in-frame rearrangements with V and J called. A share of clones is missing; checked studies link under half to unresolved V genes, and the rest is unexplained. V and J calls and clone size are given by that table; D and trimming were obtained from the DNA. Present in this sample are some 120,000 clones, roughly four fifths of which were seen just once. Approximately 6.4% of the sample belongs to the ten largest clones.

The cohort was made up of approximately 700 healthy bone marrow donors. All cohort members were sampled while nominally healthy, although unrecorded immune exposures were likely present. The donor was CMV seropositive and was included in the group of 250 to 350 seropositive cohort members. Every donor gave a peripheral blood sample, and the peripheral blood mononuclear cells from that sample were used for TCR beta sequencing. Genomic DNA was extracted from the blood cell samples with the Qiagen DNeasy Blood Extraction Kit. The chain is encoded by TRBV29-1 joined to TRBJ2-1; TRBD2 is possibly the D segment (6 matching bases). Sequencing was carried out using PBMCs. The TCR comes from a woman aged 45-65 years in good health and CMV-seropositive. The DNA sequence follows: TGCAGCGTTCGGCAGACCGGGACTTACAATGAGCAGTTCTTC. Its coded protein is CSVRQTGTYNEQFF.